Sequencing of this TCR beta chain was carried out in a study of vaccination and CD4 T cells after COVID-19 (dated by TCRdb to between 2021 and 2023). Regarding the study in general: The convalescent cohort comprised six males and four females, including two Hispanic individuals, seven Caucasians, two Asians and one multiracial person. Participants received two doses of either the Pfizer-BioNTech BNT162b2 vaccine (n=8) or the Moderna mRNA-1273 vaccine (n=2). Post-COVID blood samples were collected from convalescent patients a median of around 100 days after diagnosis, with a range of roughly 30 to 161 days. The time from the second vaccine dose to post-vaccine blood sampling had a median of roughly 79 days and ranged from about 14 to 250 days. The cultures were stimulated with overlapping spike peptide pools from SARS-CoV-2 and from the common cold coronaviruses HCoV-NL63, HCoV-OC43 and HCoV-229E. Control cultures received a CEFX viral epitope pool as the positive control, an HIV-1 Nef peptide pool as the negative control, or no peptide. In around ten COVID-19 convalescent patients and a handful of infection-naive healthy vaccine recipients, the spike-specific CD4+ TCR repertoire before mRNA vaccination was compared with the repertoire after mRNA vaccination. At the TCR clonotype level, an earlier paper using these donors assessed memory CD4+ T cell crossreactivity between SARS-CoV-2 and common cold coronavirus spike proteins.

The library was built by means of PCR. DNA from cultured CD4+ T cells was subjected to TCR sequencing with the Oncomine TCR Beta short-read assay at the Johns Hopkins FTIC core. The QIAamp micro DNA kit was used to extract genomic DNA from the cultured CD4+ T cells. Oncomine TCR Beta libraries made from cultured CD4+ T cells were pooled using unique dual indexes and sequenced on an Illumina iSeq 100. Concerning the study's data processing: Non-productive sequences were removed, and CDR3s that did not start with C, did not end with F or W, or were shorter than 7 amino acids were discarded. Antigen-specific clonotypes were identified using the MANAFEST web application through comparison of peptide-stimulated wells with reference and other culture wells. An FDR below 0.05, an odds ratio above 5, and a productive frequency above 0.1% in at least two of three replicate wells were required for clones to be considered positive. A clonotype counted as cross-reactive if it showed significant expansion both in the SARS-CoV-2 spike wells and in at least one common cold coronavirus spike condition. Using R version 3.6.1, CDR3 homology was evaluated through Levenshtein distances (stringdist) along with unrooted phylogenetic trees (ape). TCRdb's own reprocessing of the public reads used fastp at Q25 and MiXCR and kept productive beta chains. CDR3 protein duplicates are merged, each entry listing the most common genes and DNA. The V and J calls were not made by the authors but by TCRdb's processing. The sample includes 9,700 or so distinct CDR3 sequences, with about 33% observed a single time. The top ten clones comprise more than 30% of the sample.

Of note for this clonotype: Its antigen remains undetermined. It has no much larger one-base neighbor in the sample; base qualities were not kept.

General conclusions and limits of the study: In convalescent patients, a median about 84% of post-vaccine SARS-CoV-2-reactive clones were detected only after vaccination, and vaccine-specific priming was suggested by this finding. Nearly all vaccine-specific clones in convalescent patients (304 of 307) were mono-reactive for SARS-CoV-2 spike rather than cross-reactive with common cold coronaviruses. Only a relatively small number of convalescent patients were included in the study, and early timepoints following natural infection were not analyzed. An increase in the median number of SARS-CoV-2-reactive clonotypes from 20 to 25 after infection to about 39 after vaccination was observed, but the change was not found to be significant.

The sample's treatment or condition label, decoded: roughly 10-day PBMC culture with coronavirus spike peptide pools or control peptides (ViraFEST assay). CD4+ T cells from unexposed donors were collected before the COVID-19 pandemic (2011-2018). The study used the ViraFEST assay, which expanded antigen-specific T cells with peptide pools and then identified expanded clonotypes by TCR sequencing. More than 1.5 million PBMCs per well were cultured in IMDM with 5% human AB serum and 8.5 to 10 IU/ml IL-2, plus 10 ug/ml peptide pools. Half of the culture medium was replaced with fresh IL-2-containing medium on days 3 and 7. Once the cells had been in culture for over nine days, the EasySep CD4+ T cell isolation kit was used to isolate CD4+ T cells by negative selection. As cell numbers permitted, CD4+ T cells from unexposed donors were tested for reactivity to SARS-CoV-2 S and N and to four common cold coronavirus spike pools. Ficoll-Paque Plus gradient centrifugation was used to isolate PBMCs from whole blood, and the isolated PBMCs were then either used fresh or cryopreserved at -140C. In general, triplicate wells were set up for every culture condition. The leukapheresis product used for the unexposed donors was purchased from a commercial source.

Its CDR3 holds 13 amino acids, cysteine through phenylalanine. Only the CDR3 DNA is retained, 39 bases long and in frame from the first base. As encoded in the germline V gene, CDR1 is MRHNA while CDR2 is SNTAGT. The V end loses 4 bases and the J end loses 1 base, and a stretch of 7 bases separates them. Material for sequencing was CD4+ T cells from blood, cultured in vitro. The sequence derives from a human donor in good health. The sequence links TRBV6-4 to TRBJ1-1, with the D segment identity uncertain. The CDR3 protein: CASSAEGNTEAFF. The bases read TGTGCCAGCAGTGCTGAGGGGAACACTGAAGCTTTCTTT.